Described below is a single T cell receptor beta chain sequence and its context. Its antigen is still unknown. Trimming cost V 3 bases and J 7 bases, with 17 bases left between them. CDR3 length equals 16 residues. CDR1 SGHRS and CDR2 YFSETQ come from the germline V gene. TCRdb reprocessed the 5' RACE reads via MiXCR and lists one record per CDR3 protein. The sample holds under 600,000 distinct CDR3 sequences, about a fifth seen once. These data are taken from a study of T cells after yellow fever vaccination. Looking at the study overall: Fractions of low cell number were prepared using SMART-Seq v4 Ultra Low Input. Findings of the study overall: Abundant clonotypes (contaminants from the bulk population) could be present in FACS-sorted repertoires. Only a minor proportion of clonotypes was detected across both CD4 and CD8 compartments.

This rearrangement joins TRBV5-1 to TRBJ1-6; no definite D call. The source is a man between 18 and 29 years old who received the YFV17D yellow fever vaccine. This material consisted of PBMCs, taken less than 25 days after the first yellow fever vaccination. The CDR3 coding sequence is TGCGCCAGCAGCTCACAGCGGAGCGGAATAAATTCACCCCTCCACTTT. It is translated as CASSSQRSGINSPLHF. The full variable domain, rest sourced from reference TRBV5-1 and TRBJ1-6, is KAGVTQTPRYLIKTRGQQVTLSCSPISGHRSVSWYQQTPGQGLQFLFEYFSETQRNKGNFPGRFSGRQFSNSRSEMNVSTLELGDSALYLCASSSQRSGINSPLHFGNGTRLTVT.